This record concerns one TCR beta chain sequence. With 0 bases removed from V and 4 bases from J, the gap between germline ends came to 16 bases. This CDR3 has 16 residues. CDR1 is MNHEY, CDR2 SVGAGI, per germline. This sample was included in a study of T-cell memory formation after mild COVID-19. TCRalpha and TCRbeta libraries used 5'RACE with constant-segment primers and UMIs. A single record per CDR3 protein comes from TCRdb applying MiXCR to the 5' RACE reads. Altogether under 400,000 distinct CDR3 sequences are present, under 25% being singletons, with the ten largest covering about an eighth. Material: PBMCs or a T cell subset sorted from them (not recorded which). The chain combines TRBV6-5 with TRBJ2-7; D possibly matches TRBD1 or TRBD2 (5 bases each). The TCR sequence derives from an adult woman who had mild COVID-19 (a few samples of this study predate the infection). Cell type and time point are not known. The CDR3 DNA follows: TGTGCCAGCAGTTACTCGGTGGCCGGGACCCTTTACGAGCAGTACTTC. Translated: CASSYSVAGTLYEQYF.